This T cell receptor (beta chain) appears in the sequencing data of a study of T cells in Graves' hyperthyroidism and ophthalmopathy. Study-wide findings and caveats: Model output signaled ophthalmopathy a median around 6.9 months ahead of onset. A model of 13 V-J features distinguished ophthalmopathy from stable hyperthyroidism.

V was trimmed by 1 base and J by 3 bases, leaving 15 bases between them. The CDR3 length is 16 residues. This clonotype was found many times. Its antigen is unidentified. Any patient presenting with uncontrolled infection, other autoimmune disease, pregnancy or lactation was left out. The CDR3 regions of TCR beta were amplified from RNA transcripts. HTBI primers were the set used in a first-round RT-PCR of the TCR CDR3. TCRdb itself ran the multiplex PCR reads through MiXCR, one entry per CDR3 protein. Here the sample spans 45,000 or so distinct CDR3 sequences, 49% being singletons. Sequenced: peripheral blood or thyroid tissue (not recorded which). This chain joins TRBV12-3 or TRBV12-4 and TRBJ1-1; a possible D gene is TRBD1 (6 bases). The origin of this receptor is a woman aged 45-59 years with Graves' hyperthyroidism. CDR3 residues: CASSLEFRGGDTEAFF. CDR3 in DNA: TGTGCCAGCAGTTTAGAGTTCAGGGGTGGCGACACTGAAGCTTTCTTT.